These 20 T cell receptor beta chains came from one sample sequenced in a study of T cell responses to AZD1222 COVID-19 vaccine. The protocol was immunoSEQ multiplex PCR, while the TCRdb copy is restricted to in-frame clones and leaves out a portion. The sample records 100,000 to 150,000 clones, over 80% being singletons. The sample in question was peripheral blood, obtained on day 0 of AZD1222 vaccination. These receptors were obtained from an adult in good health.

The chain employs TRBV11-3 and TRBJ1-2; D call uncertain. Deletions cut 5 bases from V and 4 bases from J, with 5 bases between. Per the germline V gene, CDR1 is SGHNT and CDR2 is YENEEA. The CDR3 is 11 amino acids. The CDR3 sequence is CASSPGYGYTF. The CDR3 region has the DNA TGTGCCAGCAGCCCAGGCTATGGCTACACCTTC. The variable domain in full, completed from reference TRBV11-3 and TRBJ1-2, reads EAGVVQSPRYKIIEKKQPVAFWCNPISGHNTLYWYLQNLGQGPELLIRYENEEAVDDSQLPKDRFSAERLKGVDSTLKIQPAELGDSAVYLCASSPGYGYTFGSGTRLTVV.

The chain recombines TRBV5-1 with TRBJ2-1; D gene uncertain. The CDR3 contains 14 residues. Germline V CDR1 and CDR2: SGHRS, YFSETQ. Trimming shortened V by 4 bases and J by 5 bases, and 13 bases separated the two germline ends. CDR3 DNA: TGCGCCAGCAGCGGGCGCCAGATTGACAATGAGCAGTTCTTC. It translates to CASSGRQIDNEQFF. Full variable domain (rest looked up from reference TRBV5-1 and TRBJ2-1): KAGVTQTPRYLIKTRGQQVTLSCSPISGHRSVSWYQQTPGQGLQFLFEYFSETQRNKGNFPGRFSGRQFSNSRSEMNVSTLELGDSALYLCASSGRQIDNEQFFGPGTRLTVL.

V gene TRBV7-2 combines with J gene TRBJ1-2; D perhaps matches TRBD1 (6 bases). The CDR3 has 15 residues. V gave up 0 bases and J gave up 8 bases, with 16 bases separating them. The germline V gene has CDR1 SGHTA and CDR2 FQGNSA. The CDR3 is CASSLAASRGGGYTF. The CDR3 region has the DNA TGTGCCAGCAGCTTAGCGGCCAGTCGGGGGGGCGGCTACACCTTC.

The chain couples TRBV4-2 to TRBJ1-4, with TRBD1 matching 7 bases. This CDR3 region has 15 residues. Per germline, CDR1 LGHNA and CDR2 YNFKEQ. V lost 0 bases to trimming and J lost 7 bases; unmatched junction nucleotides: 5. The CDR3 sequence: CASSQEYRGGEKLFF. The DNA of the CDR3 is TGTGCCAGCAGCCAAGAGTACAGGGGTGGTGAAAAACTGTTTTTT.

The chain carries TRBV7-2 and TRBJ1-5, with 10 bases matching TRBD1. This CDR3 region has 15 residues. Germline-derived CDR1 and CDR2 are SGHTA and FQGNSA. The V segment lost 1 base and the J segment 8 bases; nucleotides outside the gene matches: 5. The CDR3 DNA follows: TGTGCCAGCAGCTTAGAGGAGGGACAGGGGAAGCCCCAGCATTTT. Amino acid sequence: CASSLEEGQGKPQHF.

This chain connects TRBV5-1 to TRBJ2-6; D not certain. CDR1 is SGHRS and CDR2 is YFSETQ in the germline V gene. The CDR3 loop spans 15 amino acids. V was pared by 0 bases and J by 0 bases, with 4 bases between. The CDR3 protein is CASSLDASGANVLTF. DNA for the CDR3: TGCGCCAGCAGCTTGGATGCCTCTGGGGCCAACGTCCTGACTTTC.

This clone showed up just once. The chain combines TRBV7-2 with TRBJ1-5; 7 nucleotides line up with TRBD1. The CDR3 is 15 residues long. The germline V gene encodes CDR1 SGHTA and CDR2 FQGNSA. V was pared by 4 bases and J by 3 bases, with 6 bases of the junction left unmatched. The CDR3 protein is CASSSWGQNNQPQHF. The CDR3 DNA is TGTGCCAGCAGCTCATGGGGACAGAACAATCAGCCCCAGCATTTT.

The chain couples TRBV15 to TRBJ2-1; D unresolved. V was clipped by 0 bases and J by 4 bases, with 7 bases between them. CDR3 length equals 14 residues. From germline, CDR1 is LNHNV and CDR2 YYDKDF (reference sequence). The chain's CDR3 is CATSRDATYNEQFF. CDR3 DNA: TGTGCCACCAGCAGAGATGCTACATACAATGAGCAGTTCTTC.

DNA of the CDR3: TGTGCCAGTAGTAGGAGTTCGAACACTGAAGCTTTCTTT. Amino acids: CASSRSSNTEAFF. This rearrangement joins TRBV19 to TRBJ1-1; no clear D. Deletions cut 4 bases from V and 1 base from J, with 7 bases between. The germline V gene encodes CDR1 LNHDA and CDR2 SQIVND (reference sequence). The CDR3 sequence is 13 residues long.

The chain employs TRBV12-3 or TRBV12-4 and TRBJ2-2, with D uncertain. V was shortened by 6 bases and J by 0 bases, with 5 bases between the two germline ends. The CDR3 covers 13 residues. This chain's CDR3 is CASRLTNTGELFF. The CDR3 DNA reads as TGTGCCAGCAGACTTACGAACACCGGGGAGCTGTTTTTT.

This chain links TRBV7-9 with TRBJ2-1, with D maybe TRBD1 (5 bases). Germline lookup yields CDR1 SEHNR and CDR2 FQNEAQ (reference sequence). Between the trimmed V and J ends, which lost 3 bases and 5 bases, there was a span of 8 bases. CDR3 length equals 13 residues. CDR3: CASSLGQNNEQFF. The CDR3 DNA follows: TGTGCCAGCAGCTTGGGGCAGAACAATGAGCAGTTCTTC. The complete variable domain, with remaining parts taken from reference TRBV7-9 and TRBJ2-1, reads DTGVSQNPRHKITKRGQNVTFRCDPISEHNRLYWYRQTLGQGPEFLTYFQNEAQLEKSRLLSDRFSAERPKGSFSTLEIQRTEQGDSAMYLCASSLGQNNEQFFGPGTRLTVL.

The rearrangement joins TRBV28 to TRBJ2-3; TRBD1 might be the D (6 bases). The CDR3 covers 15 residues. Per the germline V gene, CDR1 is MDHEN and CDR2 is SYDVKM. The V gene lost 4 bases and the J gene lost 1 base, with 12 bases spanning the gap. The DNA for the CDR3 is TGTGCCAGCAGTTCTCCAGGGGTGGGCACAGATACGCAGTATTTT. Its protein product is CASSSPGVGTDTQYF.

The chain has TRBV5-1 and TRBJ2-3; D perhaps matches TRBD1 (7 bases). Trimming shortened V by 4 bases and J by 0 bases, and 18 bases separated the two germline ends. CDR1 is SGHRS and CDR2 is YFSETQ in the germline V gene. The CDR3 runs 17 residues. CDR3 DNA: TGCGCCAGCAGCGCCATACAGGGGACTCCGAGCACAGATACGCAGTATTTT. As protein: CASSAIQGTPSTDTQYF.

V gene TRBV6-5 combines with J gene TRBJ1-5; the D gene is possibly TRBD1 (5 bases). CDR1 is MNHEY and CDR2 is SVGAGI in the germline V gene. This CDR3 contains 12 residues. Trimming took 10 bases from V and 7 from J, leaving 14 bases between them. The CDR3 region has the DNA TGTGCCACCCAGGGAAGCGGACAGCCCCAGCATTTT. Translation gives CATQGSGQPQHF.

The rearrangement joins TRBV12-5 to TRBJ2-1; D could derive from TRBD1 or TRBD2 (5 bases each). Deletions cut 0 bases from V and 5 bases from J, with 11 bases between. CDR3 length equals 15 residues. The germline V gene encodes CDR1 LGHNT and CDR2 FRNRAP. CDR3 region: CASGLVLGADNEQFF. CDR3 sequence (DNA): TGTGCTAGTGGTTTGGTACTAGGGGCTGACAATGAGCAGTTCTTC.

This clone was seen just once. The rearrangement uses TRBV6-2 or TRBV6-3 and TRBJ2-7, with D hard to call. V was cut by 2 bases and J by 4 bases, with 3 bases left in between. The CDR3 is 11 amino acids. Germline V gives CDR1 MNHEY, CDR2 SVGEGT. This CDR3 is CASSYLYEQYF. For the CDR3, the DNA is TGTGCCAGCAGTTACCTGTACGAGCAGTACTTC.

The V and J genes are TRBV28 and TRBJ2-7, with TRBD1 as a possible D gene (5 bases). This CDR3 is built from 11 residues. In germline, CDR1 is MDHEN, CDR2 SYDVKM. V was clipped by 5 bases and J by 6 bases, with 8 bases between them. The CDR3 DNA sequence: TGTGCCAGCAGTCCAGGGTTCGAGCAGTACTTC. This gives the protein CASSPGFEQYF.

V usage is TRBV6-5 and J usage is TRBJ2-3; maybe TRBD1 (5 bases). The V end was cut by 6 bases, the J end by 1 base, with 5 bases between. The germline V gene encodes CDR1 MNHEY and CDR2 SVGAGI. CDR3 length: 12 amino acids. The CDR3 DNA reads as TGTGCCAGCAGAGGGGGCACAGATACGCAGTATTTT. This encodes CASRGGTDTQYF.

The V gene is TRBV5-1, the J gene TRBJ2-1, with 8 bases fitting TRBD1. The CDR3 spans 22 residues. Trimming removed 3 bases from V and 5 bases from J; junction bases left unmatched: 28. CDR1 and CDR2 from the germline V gene are SGHRS and YFSETQ. CDR3 bases: TGCGCCAGCAGCTCCCCCGCCCCGGGACAGGAGCTTTCCCTCCACCCCGACAATGAGCAGTTCTTC. Its protein is CASSSPAPGQELSLHPDNEQFF. Full variable domain (rest looked up from reference TRBV5-1 and TRBJ2-1): KAGVTQTPRYLIKTRGQQVTLSCSPISGHRSVSWYQQTPGQGLQFLFEYFSETQRNKGNFPGRFSGRQFSNSRSEMNVSTLELGDSALYLCASSSPAPGQELSLHPDNEQFFGPGTRLTVL.

This clone was detected a few times. The rearrangement joins TRBV4-2 to TRBJ2-4, with a possible D match to TRBD2 (6 bases). V shed 0 bases and J shed 0 bases, with 15 bases lying between them. CDR3 length: 18 amino acids. CDR1 is LGHNA and CDR2 is YNFKEQ in the germline V gene. The CDR3 region has the DNA TGTGCCAGCAGCCAAGAGGATTTTAGCGGAATAGCCAAAAACATTCAGTACTTC. Protein sequence: CASSQEDFSGIAKNIQYF.